The clone carrying this TCR beta chain was counted a few times. What it binds is unknown. The data belong to a study of T cell repertoires in cytomegalovirus infection. Overall study context: It was the public TCR beta signatures that indicated both CMV infection and matching HLA type.

Whole-study results and caveats: Accumulated public TCR beta family frequency recognized individuals carrying CMV together with the relevant HLA. HLA-C-restricted CMV-specific TCR beta clonotypes were dominant in the ex vivo response.

In TCRdb, the reads were re-called with MiXCR into one record per CDR3 protein. Among some 170,000 distinct CDR3 sequences listed, 17% were seen once. Per germline, CDR1 SGHTA and CDR2 FQGNSA. The CDR3 loop spans 15 amino acids. The V segment lost 1 base and the J segment 5 bases; nucleotides outside the gene matches: 5. The sequence was obtained from a human donor in good health (CMV status not recorded). Some clones in this sample may be carry-over from other donors' samples. V usage is TRBV7-2 and J usage is TRBJ1-1; 9 nucleotides match TRBD1. The specimen sequenced was CD8+ T cells from PBMCs. The CDR3 nucleotides are TGTGCCAGCAGCTTAGGGGACAGGGAAAGAACTGAAGCTTTCTTT. It encodes CASSLGDRERTEAFF.